This T cell receptor beta chain was retrieved from a study of immune characterization of retroperitoneal liposarcoma. This clonotype has a count of ten or more. Germline assignment: CDR1 LGHNT and CDR2 FRNRAP. Trimming cost V 5 bases and J 13 bases, with 18 bases left between them. The CDR3 runs to 13 residues. TCRdb called the PCR reads again in MiXCR, with one record for every CDR3 protein. Among about 10,000 distinct CDR3 sequences, approximately 26% were seen once, and the ten largest hold less than 10%. The material sequenced was tumor tissue. V usage is TRBV12-5 and J usage is TRBJ2-1; D unclear. The source of this sequence is a female donor with retroperitoneal liposarcoma. CDR3 sequence (DNA): TGTGCTAGTGGTCCCTCACGCCAAGAGACCCAGTTCTTC. Translated, it gives CASGPSRQETQFF.